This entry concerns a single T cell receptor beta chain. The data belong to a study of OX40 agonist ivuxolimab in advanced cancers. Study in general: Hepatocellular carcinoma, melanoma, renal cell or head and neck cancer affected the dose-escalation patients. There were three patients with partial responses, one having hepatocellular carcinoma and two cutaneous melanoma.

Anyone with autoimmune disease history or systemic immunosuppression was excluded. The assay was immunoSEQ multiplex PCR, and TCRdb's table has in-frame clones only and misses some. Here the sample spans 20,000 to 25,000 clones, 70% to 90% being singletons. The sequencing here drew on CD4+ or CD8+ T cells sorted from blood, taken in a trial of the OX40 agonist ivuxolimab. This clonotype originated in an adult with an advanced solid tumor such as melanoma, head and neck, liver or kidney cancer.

CDR3 sequence: CASGGRINQPQHF. In DNA form, the CDR3 reads TGTGCCAGCGGCGGACGGATCAATCAGCCCCAGCATTTT. The chain is built from TRBV27 and TRBJ1-5; D unresolved. The CDR3 runs to 13 residues. The germline V gene has CDR1 MNHEY and CDR2 SMNVEV (reference sequence). Between the trimmed V and J ends, which lost 8 bases and 3 bases, there was a span of 11 bases.